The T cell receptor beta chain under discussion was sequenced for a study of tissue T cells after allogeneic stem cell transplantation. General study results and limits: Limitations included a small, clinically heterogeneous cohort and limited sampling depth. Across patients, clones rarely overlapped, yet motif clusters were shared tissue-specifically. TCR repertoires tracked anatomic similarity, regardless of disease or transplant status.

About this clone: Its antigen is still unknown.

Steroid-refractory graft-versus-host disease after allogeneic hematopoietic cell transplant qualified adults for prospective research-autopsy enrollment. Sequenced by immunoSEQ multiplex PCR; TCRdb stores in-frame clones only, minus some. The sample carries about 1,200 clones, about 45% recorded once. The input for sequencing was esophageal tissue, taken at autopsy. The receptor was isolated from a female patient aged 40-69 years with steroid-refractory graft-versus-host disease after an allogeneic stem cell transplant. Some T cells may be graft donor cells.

CDR3 in DNA: TGTGCCAGCAGCTTCCTTTTATACGGACAGGGGGGATACGCTGAAGCTTTCTTT. Protein sequence: CASSFLLYGQGGYAEAFF. This chain connects TRBV5-6 to TRBJ1-1, with 10 positions matching TRBD1. The CDR3 extends over 18 amino acids. Germline CDR1 is SGHDT and CDR2 is YYEEEE. V gave up 2 bases and J gave up 6 bases; unmatched junction bases: 16.